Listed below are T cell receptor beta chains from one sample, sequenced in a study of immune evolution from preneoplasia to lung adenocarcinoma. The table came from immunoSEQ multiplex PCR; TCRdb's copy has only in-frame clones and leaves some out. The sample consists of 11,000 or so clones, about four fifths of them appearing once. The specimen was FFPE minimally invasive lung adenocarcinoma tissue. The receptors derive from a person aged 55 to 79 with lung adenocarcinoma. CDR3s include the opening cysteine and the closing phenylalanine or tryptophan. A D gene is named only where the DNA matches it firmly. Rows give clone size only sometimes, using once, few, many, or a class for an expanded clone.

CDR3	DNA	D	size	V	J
CASSLETPTEQFF	TGTGCCAGCAGCTTAGAAACCCCGACTGAGCAGTTCTTC	NA	NA	TRBV7-9	TRBJ2-1
CASSLWGTGNTEAFF	TGTGCCAGCAGTCTATGGGGGACAGGGAACACTGAAGCTTTCTTT	TRBD1	NA	TRBV28	TRBJ1-1
CATSRMTGAETQYF	TGTGCCACCAGCAGAATGACAGGGGCAGAGACCCAGTACTTC	TRBD1	NA	TRBV15	TRBJ2-5
CASSLEVAGGYTF	TGCGCCAGCAGCTTGGAGGTAGCCGGCGGCTACACCTTC	NA	NA	TRBV5-1	TRBJ1-2
CASSDPPEGEQYF	TGTGCCAGCAGTGACCCGCCGGAGGGCGAGCAGTACTTC	NA	few	TRBV28	TRBJ2-7
CAVLRKAGYTF	TGCGCCGTTTTGCGCAAGGCGGGCTACACCTTC	NA	NA	TRBV23-1	TRBJ1-2
CATSRARVDTQYF	TGTGCCACCAGCAGGGCCAGGGTAGATACGCAGTATTTT	NA	NA	TRBV15	TRBJ2-3
CAWKGQRNTEAFF	TGTGCCTGGAAGGGTCAAAGGAACACTGAAGCTTTCTTT	NA	NA	TRBV30	TRBJ1-1
CASSPRGDTGELFF	TGTGCCAGCAGCCCCAGAGGGGACACCGGGGAGCTGTTTTTT	NA	NA	TRBV9	TRBJ2-2
CASSFEYGSREQYF	TGTGCCAGCAGCTTTGAATACGGGAGCAGGGAGCAGTACTTC	NA	NA	TRBV5-8	TRBJ2-7
CASSTTANTEAFF	TGTGCCAGCAGTACGACAGCGAACACTGAAGCTTTCTTT	NA	few	TRBV28	TRBJ1-1
CATSRDIAQGGEKLFF	TGTGCCACCAGCAGAGATATCGCACAGGGGGGAGAAAAACTGTTTTTT	TRBD1	once	TRBV15	TRBJ1-4
CASSELRNTEAFF	TGTGCCAGCAGTGAATTGCGGAACACTGAAGCTTTCTTT	NA	NA	TRBV2	TRBJ1-1
CASSEVGGRGFNEQFF	TGTGCCAGCAGTGAAGTGGGTGGGAGGGGTTTCAATGAGCAGTTCTTC	TRBD2	NA	TRBV2	TRBJ2-1
CASIVGGGGPNTGELFF	TGTGCCAGCATTGTTGGTGGCGGGGGGCCGAACACCGGGGAGCTGTTTTTT	TRBD2	NA	TRBV28	TRBJ2-2
CASRITGGMYEQYF	TGTGCCAGCAGAATAACAGGGGGCATGTACGAGCAGTACTTC	TRBD1	NA	TRBV6-5	TRBJ2-7
CASSPGWDRGIAGELFF	TGTGCCAGCAGCCCAGGATGGGACAGGGGAATAGCCGGGGAGCTGTTTTTT	TRBD1	NA	TRBV7-6	TRBJ2-2
CASSPPSGRGVGQFF	TGTGCCAGTAGTCCGCCCAGCGGGAGGGGAGTGGGGCAGTTCTTC	TRBD2	NA	TRBV19	TRBJ2-1
CASLRGVGGNTIYF	TGTGCCAGCCTTCGGGGGGTTGGTGGAAATACCATATATTTT	NA	once	TRBV19	TRBJ1-3
CASREQGVGYEQYF	TGTGCCAGCAGGGAACAGGGAGTAGGCTACGAGCAGTACTTC	NA	NA	TRBV28	TRBJ2-7
CASSPATGGRGTDTQYF	TGTGCCAGCTCACCAGCGACGGGGGGGCGAGGGACAGATACGCAGTATTTT	TRBD2	once	TRBV18	TRBJ2-3
CASSEKTVGSGELFF	TGTGCCAGCAGTGAGAAGACAGTGGGGTCCGGGGAGCTGTTTTTT	NA	NA	TRBV2	TRBJ2-2
CASSELAGTGDSPLHF	TGTGCCAGCAGTGAGCTCGCTGGGACAGGGGACTCACCCCTCCACTTT	TRBD1	NA	TRBV6-1	TRBJ1-6
CASSLTAGLAGGSSTDTQYF	TGCGCCAGCAGCCTAACCGCCGGACTAGCGGGAGGCTCTAGCACAGATACGCAGTATTTT	TRBD2	NA	TRBV4-1	TRBJ2-3
CAWSGPATGTNEKLFF	TGTGCCTGGAGTGGCCCAGCGACAGGGACTAATGAAAAACTGTTTTTT	TRBD1	NA	TRBV30	TRBJ1-4
CASSLLGLGQGARGNYGYTF	TGTGCCAGCAGTCTTCTCGGCTTGGGACAGGGCGCAAGGGGTAACTATGGCTACACCTTC	TRBD1	NA	TRBV27	TRBJ1-2
CAISRDTVASEQYF	TGTGCCATCAGTAGGGACACCGTGGCGTCCGAGCAGTACTTC	NA	once	TRBV10-3	TRBJ2-7
CASSPFRGADEQYF	TGTGCCAGCAGCCCCTTCAGGGGGGCCGACGAGCAGTACTTC	NA	NA	TRBV27	TRBJ2-7
CSVVDRGREETQYF	TGCAGCGTAGTGGACAGGGGGCGCGAAGAGACCCAGTACTTC	TRBD1	NA	TRBV29-1	TRBJ2-5
CASSLLKPSGNTIYF	TGTGCCAGCAGCTTATTAAAGCCCTCTGGAAACACCATATATTTT	NA	NA	TRBV11-2	TRBJ1-3
CASSFSGSGPGQYF	TGTGCCAGCAGTTTTAGCGGGAGTGGCCCGGGGCAGTACTTC	TRBD2	NA	TRBV28	TRBJ2-7
CASSQDFAGLRGGNEQFF	TGTGCCAGCAGCCAAGATTTCGCGGGACTTAGAGGTGGCAATGAGCAGTTCTTC	NA	NA	TRBV14	TRBJ2-1
CASSLMGTEEQFF	TGCGCCAGCAGCCTGATGGGGACCGAGGAGCAGTTCTTC	NA	NA	TRBV5-1	TRBJ2-1
CASSLSSGRARGYEQYF	TGTGCCAGCAGCTTGAGTAGCGGGAGGGCAAGGGGATACGAGCAGTACTTC	TRBD2	NA	TRBV5-6	TRBJ2-7
CASSKLSPATGELFF	TGTGCCAGCAGCAAGCTCTCTCCGGCGACCGGGGAGCTGTTTTTT	NA	NA	TRBV21-1	TRBJ2-2
CARSSTGVQQYF	TGTGCCAGAAGCTCGACAGGGGTTCAGCAGTACTTC	NA	NA	TRBV7-5	TRBJ2-7
CAISGIHNEQFF	TGTGCCATCAGCGGGATCCACAATGAGCAGTTCTTC	NA	once	TRBV10-3	TRBJ2-1
CASSQDPLDRDRYNEQFF	TGCGCCAGCAGCCAAGATCCCCTTGACAGGGATAGGTACAATGAGCAGTTCTTC	TRBD1	NA	TRBV4-3	TRBJ2-1
CASSLSGTGFYGYTF	TGTGCCAGCAGCCTGTCCGGGACAGGGTTCTATGGCTACACCTTC	TRBD1	NA	TRBV6-4	TRBJ1-2
CASLLLGLAGYEQYF	TGTGCTAGCCTTCTCCTGGGACTAGCGGGGTACGAGCAGTACTTC	TRBD2	NA	TRBV7-7	TRBJ2-7
CATTWDSTYEQYF	TGTGCCACCACGTGGGACAGCACCTACGAGCAGTACTTC	TRBD1	NA	TRBV2	TRBJ2-7
CASSQDLGGVSPRYGYTF	TGCGCCAGCAGCCAAGATCTGGGGGGGGTAAGCCCCCGTTATGGCTACACCTTC	NA	NA	TRBV4-3	TRBJ1-2
CASFRQPISGNTIYF	TGTGCCAGCTTTAGACAGCCCATCTCTGGAAACACCATATATTTT	NA	NA	TRBV28	TRBJ1-3
CASSEGRQHSSYEQYF	TGCGCCAGCAGTGAGGGGAGGCAACATAGCTCCTACGAGCAGTACTTC	NA	NA	TRBV10-1	TRBJ2-7
CASSLGRGRDYGYTF	TGTGCCAGCAGCTTAGGCAGGGGCCGGGACTATGGCTACACCTTC	NA	NA	TRBV7-9	TRBJ1-2
CASSQVGETTKGYNEQFF	TGTGCCAGCAGCCAGGTAGGAGAGACTACAAAAGGCTACAATGAGCAGTTCTTC	NA	NA	TRBV4-2	TRBJ2-1
CSGGGQETQYF	TGCAGTGGAGGGGGCCAAGAGACCCAGTACTTC	NA	few	TRBV20-1	TRBJ2-5
CAWSGGQGRALTSYEQYF	TGTGCCTGGAGTGGAGGCCAGGGACGCGCACTGACCTCCTACGAGCAGTACTTC	NA	NA	TRBV30	TRBJ2-7
CASSVDVQLNTEAFF	TGTGCCAGCAGCGTAGATGTGCAGTTGAACACTGAAGCTTTCTTT	NA	NA	TRBV9	TRBJ1-1
CATSMSMNTGELFF	TGTGCCACCAGCATGAGCATGAACACCGGGGAGCTGTTTTTT	NA	NA	TRBV15	TRBJ2-2
CASSFPPSGISTDTQYF	TGTGCCAGCAGTTTCCCCCCCTCCGGGATAAGCACAGATACGCAGTATTTT	NA	NA	TRBV28	TRBJ2-3
CASSQGVSNTEAFF	TGCGCCAGCAGCCAAGGTGTCTCGAACACTGAAGCTTTCTTT	NA	once	TRBV4-1	TRBJ1-1
CASSPWAGRETQYF	TGTGCCAGCAGCCCATGGGCAGGTCGAGAGACCCAGTACTTC	NA	NA	TRBV7-2	TRBJ2-5
CASSVRGWSDTQYF	TGTGCCAGCAGCGTAAGGGGGTGGTCAGATACGCAGTATTTT	NA	NA	TRBV9	TRBJ2-3
CAISDRQNTEAFF	TGTGCCATTTCGGACAGGCAGAACACTGAAGCTTTCTTT	TRBD1	NA	TRBV11-2	TRBJ1-1
CASNGDGTEAFF	TGCGCCAGCAATGGAGATGGGACTGAAGCTTTCTTT	NA	NA	TRBV5-1	TRBJ1-1
CASSTIAGYKYF	TGTGCCAGCAGTACTATAGCGGGATACAAGTATTTT	TRBD2	NA	TRBV2	TRBJ2-3